The present T cell receptor (beta chain) was sequenced within a study of T cells in Graves' hyperthyroidism and ophthalmopathy. There are a few counts of this clonotype. Exclusions: uncontrolled infection, other autoimmune disease, pregnancy, lactation. TCR beta CDR3 regions were amplified from RNA transcripts. The HTBI set primed first-round TCR CDR3 RT-PCR. One entry per CDR3 protein, called by TCRdb with MiXCR from the multiplex PCR reads. The sample contains 530,000 or so distinct CDR3 sequences, 17% of which appear only once. The source material was blood. The source is a woman under 30 with Graves' ophthalmopathy.

CDR3 residues: CASSQWVSGSYEQYF. The CDR3 nucleotides are TGTGCCAGCAGCCAATGGGTTAGCGGGAGCTACGAGCAGTACTTC. V and J are TRBV16 and TRBJ2-7, with 9 bases identical to TRBD2. CDR1 is KGHSY and CDR2 is FQNENV in the germline V gene. V lost 1 base to trimming and J lost 3 bases; unmatched junction nucleotides: 4. The CDR3 extends over 15 amino acids.